This T cell receptor beta chain was found in a study of blood T cell repertoires in COVID-19. Study context: From T cells, B-cell-depleted T cells, or PBMCs came the material, which was cDNA or gDNA.

Authors' data handling: Reference gene primer amplification in the assay estimated nucleated cell counts. Only in-frame clones appear in the TCRdb table, and some are missing; sequencing was by immunoSEQ multiplex PCR. V and J calls and clone size follow that table, whereas D and trimming were derived from the DNA. The sample has 85,000 to 120,000 clones, about 88% seen once. The TCR sequence derives from a man aged 50 or older with active or convalescent COVID-19. Sample: peripheral blood.

The CDR3 spells CASSLARGYEQYF. DNA for the CDR3: TGTGCCAGCAGCTTAGCACGGGGGTACGAGCAGTACTTC. V and J are TRBV11-2 and TRBJ2-7; perhaps TRBD2 as D (6 bases). Trimming took 1 base from V and 4 from J, leaving 8 bases between them. The CDR3 is 13 amino acids. Germline V CDR1 and CDR2: SGHAT, FQNNGV.